This passage covers 5 T cell receptor beta chains from one sample sequenced in a study. One entry per CDR3 protein, called by TCRdb with MiXCR from the RT-PCR reads. The table lists 550,000 to 750,000 distinct CDR3 sequences, around 14% of them singletons. The sequenced material came from memory CD4+ T cells from blood. Source of these receptors: a female donor in good health, serving as a healthy control.

This rearrangement joins TRBV7-2 to TRBJ2-1; 11 positions match TRBD1. This CDR3 has 16 residues. Germline CDR1 reads SGHTA; CDR2 reads FQGNSA. V lost 5 bases and J lost 7; bases outside the gene matches: 10. This CDR3 is CASSRTTGTGGNEQFF. The CDR3 DNA reads as TGTGCCAGCAGCCGGACAACTGGGACAGGGGGAAATGAGCAGTTCTTC.

V usage is TRBV2 and J usage is TRBJ1-5; D call uncertain. The length of the CDR3 is 15 residues. Trimming stripped 3 bases from V and 5 bases from J, with 14 bases between. Per the germline V gene, CDR1 is SNHLY and CDR2 is FYNNEI. In DNA form, the CDR3 reads TGTGCCAGCAGTGACGACGGCTACTCTTATCAGCCCCAGCATTTT. Amino acid sequence: CASSDDGYSYQPQHF.

There are a few counts of this clonotype. The chain couples TRBV6-1 to TRBJ2-7; 8 nucleotides align to TRBD1. The V gene end was trimmed by 4 bases and the J gene end by 7 bases; junction bases not matched to a gene: 6. Germline lookup yields CDR1 MNHNS and CDR2 SASEGT. The CDR3 covers 13 residues. CDR3 bases: TGTGCCAGCAGTGGACAGGGGTTTTCTGAGCAGTACTTC. Its protein is CASSGQGFSEQYF.

This clonotype was seen a handful of times. The V gene is TRBV6-1, the J gene TRBJ2-7, with TRBD2 identical over 7 bases. Germline CDR1 is MNHNS and CDR2 is SASEGT. Germline trimming cut 4 bases from V and 3 bases from J; bases unmatched to any gene: 12. The CDR3 length is 16 residues. CDR3 nucleotides: TGTGCCAGCAGTGCGGGTTGGGCTAGCGGAAACTACGAGCAGTACTTC. The encoded protein is CASSAGWASGNYEQYF.

This chain links TRBV11-1 with TRBJ2-1; D not resolved. Germline CDR1 and CDR2: SGHAT and FQDESV (reference sequence). The V end lost 0 bases, the J end lost 9 bases, and 9 bases lay between the germline ends. CDR3 length equals 13 residues. The CDR3 reads CASSLALRTEQFF. The CDR3 nucleotides are TGTGCCAGCAGCTTAGCGCTTAGGACTGAGCAGTTCTTC. Full variable domain (remainder filled in from reference TRBV11-1 and TRBJ2-1): EAEVAQSPRYKITEKSQAVAFWCDPISGHATLYWYRQILGQGPELLVQFQDESVVDDSQLPKDRFSAERLKGVDSTLKIQPAELGDSAMYLCASSLALRTEQFFGPGTRLTVL.